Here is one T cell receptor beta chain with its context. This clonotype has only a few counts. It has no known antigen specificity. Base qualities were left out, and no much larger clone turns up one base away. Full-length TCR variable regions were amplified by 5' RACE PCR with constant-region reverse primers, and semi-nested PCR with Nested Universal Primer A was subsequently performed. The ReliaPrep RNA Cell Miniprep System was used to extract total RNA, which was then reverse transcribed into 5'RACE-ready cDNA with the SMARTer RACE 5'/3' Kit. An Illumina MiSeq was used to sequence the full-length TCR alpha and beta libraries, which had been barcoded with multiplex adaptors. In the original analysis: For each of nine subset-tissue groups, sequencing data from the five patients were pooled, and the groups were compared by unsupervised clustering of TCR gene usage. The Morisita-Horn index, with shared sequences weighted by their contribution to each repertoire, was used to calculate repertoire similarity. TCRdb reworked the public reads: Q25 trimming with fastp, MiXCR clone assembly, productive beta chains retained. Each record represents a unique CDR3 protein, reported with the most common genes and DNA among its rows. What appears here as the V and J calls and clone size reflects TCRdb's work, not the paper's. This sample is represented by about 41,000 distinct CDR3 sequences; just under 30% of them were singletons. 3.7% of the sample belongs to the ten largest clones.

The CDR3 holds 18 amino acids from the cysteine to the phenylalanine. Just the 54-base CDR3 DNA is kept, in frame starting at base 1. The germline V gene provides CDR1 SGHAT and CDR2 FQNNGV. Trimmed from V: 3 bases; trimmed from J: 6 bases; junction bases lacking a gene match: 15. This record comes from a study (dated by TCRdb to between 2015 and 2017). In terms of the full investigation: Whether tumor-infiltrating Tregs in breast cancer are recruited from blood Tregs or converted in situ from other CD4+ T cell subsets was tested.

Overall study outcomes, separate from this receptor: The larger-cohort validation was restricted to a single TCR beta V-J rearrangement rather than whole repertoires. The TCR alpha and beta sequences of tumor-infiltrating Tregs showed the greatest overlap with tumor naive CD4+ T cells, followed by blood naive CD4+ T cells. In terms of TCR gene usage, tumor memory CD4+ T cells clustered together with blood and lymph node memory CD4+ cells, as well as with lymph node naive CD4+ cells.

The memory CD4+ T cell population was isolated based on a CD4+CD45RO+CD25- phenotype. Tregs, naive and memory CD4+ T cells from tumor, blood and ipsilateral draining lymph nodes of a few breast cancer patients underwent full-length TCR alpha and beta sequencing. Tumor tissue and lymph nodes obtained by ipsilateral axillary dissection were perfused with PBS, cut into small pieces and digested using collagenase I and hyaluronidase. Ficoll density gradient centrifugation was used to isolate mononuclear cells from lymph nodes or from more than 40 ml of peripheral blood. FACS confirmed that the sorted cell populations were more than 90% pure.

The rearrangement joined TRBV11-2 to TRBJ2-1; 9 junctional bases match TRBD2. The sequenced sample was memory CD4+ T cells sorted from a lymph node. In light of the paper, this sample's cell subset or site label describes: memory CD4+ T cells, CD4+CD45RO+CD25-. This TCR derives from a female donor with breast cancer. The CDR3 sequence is CASSFMAIGLAGTNEQFF. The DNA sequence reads TGTGCCAGCAGCTTTATGGCAATCGGGCTAGCGGGAACCAATGAGCAGTTCTTC.